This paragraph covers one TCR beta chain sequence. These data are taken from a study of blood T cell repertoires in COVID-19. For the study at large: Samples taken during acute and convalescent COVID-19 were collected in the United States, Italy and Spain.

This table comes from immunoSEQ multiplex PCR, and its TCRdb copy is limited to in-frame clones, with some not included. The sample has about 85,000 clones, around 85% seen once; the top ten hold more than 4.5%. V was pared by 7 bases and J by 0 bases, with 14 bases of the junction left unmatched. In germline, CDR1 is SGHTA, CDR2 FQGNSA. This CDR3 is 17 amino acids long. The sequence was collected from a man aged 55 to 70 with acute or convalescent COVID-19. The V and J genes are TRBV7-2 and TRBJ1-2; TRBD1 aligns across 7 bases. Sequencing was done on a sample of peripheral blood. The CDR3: CASTQGGQPYSNYGYTF. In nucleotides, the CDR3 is TGTGCCAGCACTCAAGGGGGACAGCCCTATTCTAACTATGGCTACACCTTC. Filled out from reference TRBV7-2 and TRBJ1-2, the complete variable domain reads GAGVSQSPSNKVTEKGKDVELRCDPISGHTALYWYRQSLGQGLEFLIYFQGNSAPDKSGLPSDRFSAERTGGSVSTLTIQRTQQEDSAVYLCASTQGGQPYSNYGYTFGSGTRLTVV.